This note documents a single TCR beta chain sequence. Other DNA variants within this sample encode the same CDR3. Sequencing used immunoSEQ multiplex PCR; TCRdb keeps in-frame clones, though not all of them. Among about 190,000 clones listed, approximately 88% were seen once. This sample was included in a study of blood T cell repertoires in COVID-19. The CDR3 runs 14 residues. The germline CDR1 and CDR2 sequences are MGHRA and YSYEKL. Trimming at V came to 1 base and at J to 8 bases, leaving 2 bases not matched to a gene. Sequenced material: PBMCs or T cells enriched from blood (not recorded which). The rearrangement links TRBV4-1 to TRBJ1-6; TRBD1 aligns across 7 bases. The receptor's source is a woman in her thirties who had recovered from COVID-19. In nucleotides, the CDR3 is TGCGCCAGCAGCCAAGGACAGGGAGATTCACCCCTCCACTTT. The encoded protein is CASSQGQGDSPLHF.